One and the same sample provided the 10 T cell receptor beta chains below, sequenced in a study of T-cell reconstitution after alpha-beta-depleted transplantation in children. Unique molecular identifiers featured in how the TCRbeta library was prepared. MiXCR, applied by TCRdb to the PCR reads, yields one record per CDR3 protein. The sample has about 260,000 distinct CDR3 sequences; approximately 10% are singletons. The material was peripheral blood, obtained 180 days after TCRalphabeta/CD19-depleted stem cell transplant. The receptor set was obtained from a male patient between 2 and 10 years old who had a stem cell transplant for chronic granulomatous disease, so the T cells may come from the graft donor.

This clonotype was found many times. V usage is TRBV27 and J usage is TRBJ2-7; weak D call: TRBD2 (7 bases). Germline CDR1 reads MNHEY; CDR2 reads SMNVEV (reference sequence). The CDR3 has 15 residues. V was trimmed by 7 bases and J by 3 bases, leaving 19 bases between them. In DNA form, the CDR3 reads TGTGCCAGCACCGGGGGGCGGGAGAATGACTACGAGCAGTACTTC. It encodes CASTGGRENDYEQYF.

This clonotype was detected many times. The genes are TRBV4-3 and TRBJ2-2; no clear D. The V gene lost 1 base and the J gene lost 8 bases, with 2 bases spanning the gap. The CDR3 totals 11 residues. The germline V gene encodes CDR1 LGHNA and CDR2 YSLEER. CDR3 in DNA: TGCGCCAGCAGCCAAGGGGGGGAGCTGTTTTTT. Its translation is CASSQGGELFF.

This clonotype occurred many times. V and J are TRBV7-3 and TRBJ2-1, with D hard to call. The germline gives CDR1 SGHTA, CDR2 FQGTGA. This CDR3 has 14 residues. Deletions cut 4 bases from V and 6 bases from J, with 13 bases between. The CDR3 protein is CASSSFSSLNEQFF. The CDR3 nucleotides read TGTGCCAGCAGCTCCTTCAGCAGCCTCAATGAGCAGTTCTTC.

The chain employs TRBV23-1 and TRBJ2-7, with D possibly being TRBD1 (5 bases). TRBV23-1 has ORF status, its function being uncertain. With 4 bases removed from V and 2 bases from J, the gap between germline ends came to 12 bases. The CDR3 contains 14 residues. The CDR3: CASSPILDTYEQYF. The CDR3 DNA follows: TGCGCCAGCAGTCCAATTTTGGACACCTACGAGCAGTACTTC.

The table lists this clonotype with many counts. The V call is TRBV28, the J call TRBJ2-1; 13 positions agree with TRBD2. J gave up 2 bases and V 5 bases, and 6 bases lay outside the gene matches. CDR1 MDHEN and CDR2 SYDVKM come from the germline V gene. The CDR3 sequence is 17 residues long. In DNA, the CDR3 is TGTGCCAGCAGTATAGTCGGGACTAGCGGGACCTACAATGAGCAGTTCTTC. Protein sequence: CASSIVGTSGTYNEQFF. Combining the CDR3 with reference TRBV28 and TRBJ2-1 gives the whole variable domain DVKVTQSSRYLVKRTGEKVFLECVQDMDHENMFWYRQDPGLGLRLIYFSYDVKMKEKGDIPEGYSVSREKKERFSLILESASTNQTSMYLCASSIVGTSGTYNEQFFGPGTRLTVL.

The sample holds one count of this clonotype. A read error may be the cause here, since a much bigger clone is one base away. The chain employs TRBV7-2 and TRBJ1-5, with D possibly TRBD1 on 6 matching bases. Germline CDR1 SGHTA, CDR2 FQGNSA. The CDR3 consists of 16 residues. V was trimmed by 5 bases and J by 3 bases, leaving 17 bases between them. CDR3 sequence (DNA): TGTGCCAGCAGCATCACAGGGTCCGGGCACAATCAGCCCCAGCATTTT. Translating gives CASSITGSGHNQPQHF.

This clonotype has at least ten counts. V and J are TRBV11-1 and TRBJ2-4, with 11 nucleotides matching TRBD2. The CDR3 contains 18 residues. The V gene's germline CDR1 is SGHAT and CDR2 FQDESV (reference sequence). J gave up 0 bases and V 5 bases, and 9 bases lay outside the gene matches. CDR3 sequence reads: CASSTGTSGFRAKNIQYF. CDR3 nucleotides: TGTGCCAGCAGCACCGGGACTAGCGGCTTCCGAGCCAAAAACATTCAGTACTTC.

At least ten counts were recorded for this clonotype. V gene TRBV4-3 combines with J gene TRBJ1-6, with D unclear. V lost 0 bases to trimming and J lost 11 bases, with 8 bases between them. The CDR3 sequence is 13 residues long. Germline V CDR1 and CDR2: LGHNA, YSLEER. The CDR3 DNA reads as TGCGCCAGCAGCCAAGAAGGTGCGGCACCCCTCCACTTT. Translated, it gives CASSQEGAAPLHF.

At least ten counts were recorded for this clonotype. The chain uses TRBV20-1 and TRBJ2-2; a possible D gene is TRBD2 (6 bases). V was trimmed by 6 bases and J by 2 bases, leaving 13 bases between them. Germline-derived CDR1 and CDR2 are DFQATT and SNEGSKA (reference sequence). There are 14 residues in the CDR3. CDR3 loop: CSAKEGPNTGELFF. CDR3 in DNA: TGCAGTGCAAAGGAGGGCCCCAACACCGGGGAGCTGTTTTTT.

This clonotype was seen ten or more times. The V gene is TRBV9, the J gene TRBJ2-5; tentatively, D is TRBD1 (5 bases). V shed 3 bases and J shed 3 bases, with 9 bases lying between them. This CDR3 is 13 amino acids long. Germline CDR1 reads SGDLS; CDR2 reads YYNGEE. The CDR3 bases are TGTGCCAGCAGCGCCCGACAGAAAGAGACCCAGTACTTC. Translated, it gives CASSARQKETQYF.